The 20 T cell receptor beta chains reported below all come from one sample, sequenced in a study of Ad26.COV2.S vaccination and SARS-CoV-2 variants (dated by TCRdb to the early 2020s). The method was the immunoSEQ multiplex PCR assay. The table was pulled from immuneACCESS by TCRdb, which kept in-frame rearrangements only. Such tables lose some clones; where checked, under half of the loss comes from unresolved V genes, and the rest has no known cause. The sample table shows some 520,000 clones, and approximately 88% are seen once. The ten largest clonotypes hold more than 10% of the sample. What this sample's treatment or condition label stands for: 15 to 20 received Ad26.COV2.S at low or high dose, single or two shots; five or six received placebo; per-sample allocation not given. Repertoires of vaccine and placebo recipients were sequenced from samples collected on day 63 after the first injection.

Sample: peripheral blood, taken in a trial of Ad26.COV2.S vaccine versus placebo. These receptors were obtained from a person between 18 and 65 years old who received the Ad26.COV2.S COVID-19 vaccine or a placebo.

The CDR3 DNA follows: TGTGCCACTAACAGCCACAATCAGCCCCAGCATTTT. This sequence encodes CATNSHNQPQHF. This chain uses TRBV19 with TRBJ1-5; D is undetermined. The CDR3 covers 12 residues. V was pared by 10 bases and J by 3 bases, with 10 bases between. CDR1 is LNHDA and CDR2 is SQIVND in the germline V gene (reference sequence).

Comment on this clone: This specimen includes other DNA sequences encoding the same CDR3. The chain recombines TRBV18 with TRBJ1-5, with no clear D. From germline, CDR1 is KGHSH and CDR2 LQKENI. This CDR3 is 14 amino acids long. V dropped 3 bases and J dropped 0 bases, with 6 bases sitting between them. This chain's CDR3 is CASSPDYSNQPQHF. The CDR3 DNA sequence: TGTGCCAGCTCACCCGATTATAGCAATCAGCCCCAGCATTTT.

The rearrangement joins TRBV24-1 to TRBJ1-2; D remains ambiguous. Germline V gene sequence: CDR1 KGHDR, CDR2 SFDVKD. This CDR3 is 12 amino acids long. V was pared by 2 bases and J by 9 bases, with 9 bases between. CDR3 DNA: TGTGCCACCAGTGATTCGATTGATCGCTACACCTTC. Its protein is CATSDSIDRYTF.

Only one count was recorded for this clone. The chain carries TRBV14 and TRBJ2-7, with 8 bases fitting TRBD1. Losses at the gene ends were 1 base for V and 2 bases for J; bases not matched to a gene: 1. The CDR3 runs to 14 residues. Germline V gives CDR1 SGHDN, CDR2 FVKESK. CDR3 DNA: TGTGCCAGCAGCCAAGGGGACAGGACCTACGAGCAGTACTTC. Translating it yields CASSQGDRTYEQYF.

This chain links TRBV30 with TRBJ2-3, with unresolved D. Per the germline V gene, CDR1 is GTSNPN and CDR2 is SVGIG (reference sequence). Trimming removed 0 bases at V and 5 bases at J, with 12 bases between. CDR3 length: 14 amino acids. The CDR3 reads CAWSVNEFGDTQYF. The CDR3 DNA is TGTGCCTGGAGTGTAAACGAATTTGGAGATACGCAGTATTTT. The full variable domain, completed using reference TRBV30 and TRBJ2-3, is SQTIHQWPATLVQPVGSPLSLECTVEGTSNPNLYWYRQAAGRGLQLLFYSVGIGQISSEVPQNLSASRPQDRQFILSSKKLLLSDSGFYLCAWSVNEFGDTQYFGPGTRLTVL.

This clone occurred a few times. V and J are TRBV11-2 and TRBJ1-6, with D perhaps matching TRBD1 (6 bases). CDR3 length: 15 residues. Germline CDR1 and CDR2: SGHAT and FQNNGV. V lost 6 bases and J lost 9, with 18 bases in between. The CDR3 sequence is CASRSGHHRGSPLHF. The DNA of the CDR3 is TGTGCCAGCAGATCGGGACATCATAGGGGTTCACCCCTCCACTTT.

The V and J genes are TRBV29-1 and TRBJ2-3; D call uncertain. Germline V gene sequence: CDR1 SQVTM, CDR2 ANQGSEA. The CDR3 runs to 14 residues. The germline V and J ends were trimmed by 2 bases and 4 bases, with 13 bases remaining between them. The CDR3 here is CSVELTLVSDTQYF. In DNA form, the CDR3 reads TGCAGCGTTGAATTAACGTTAGTTTCAGATACGCAGTATTTT.

The rearrangement joins TRBV5-6 to TRBJ2-3; either TRBD1 or TRBD2 may supply D (6 bases each). Germline values: CDR1 SGHDT, CDR2 YYEEEE. V dropped 2 bases and J dropped 0 bases, with 10 bases sitting between them. The CDR3 is made up of 15 amino acids. The CDR3 reads CASSFRGPSTDTQYF. The DNA for the CDR3 is TGTGCCAGCAGCTTCCGGGGGCCTAGCACAGATACGCAGTATTTT.

The CDR3 loop reads CASSLVLAGGPGETQYF. CDR3 bases: TGTGCCAGCAGCTTAGTGCTAGCGGGAGGGCCTGGGGAGACCCAGTACTTC. The V call is TRBV7-7, the J call TRBJ2-5, with 12 bases lining up with TRBD2. This CDR3 region has 17 residues. V lost 1 base, J lost 5 bases, and 8 bases stayed unmatched. Germline V lookup: CDR1 SSHAT, CDR2 FNYEAQ (reference sequence). The variable domain in full, with the rest retrieved from reference TRBV7-7 and TRBJ2-5, is GAGVSQSPRYKVTKRGQDVTLRCDPISSHATLYWYQQALGQGPEFLTYFNYEAQPDKSGLPSDRFSAERPEGSISTLTIQRTEQRDSAMYRCASSLVLAGGPGETQYFGPGTRLLVL.

J is TRBJ2-7 and V is TRBV5-1, with 8 bases fitting TRBD1. Germline V gene sequence: CDR1 SGHRS, CDR2 YFSETQ. The CDR3 has 14 residues. Unmatched junction bases numbered 4, after V lost 0 bases and J lost 5 bases. The CDR3 DNA reads TGCGCCAGCAGCTTGGGGGACAGGAACCACGAGCAGTACTTC. Translation gives CASSLGDRNHEQYF.

J is TRBJ1-1 and V is TRBV27; D is uncertain. The V end lost 8 bases, the J end lost 4 bases, and 8 bases lay between the germline ends. The CDR3 has 11 amino acids. CDR1 is MNHEY, CDR2 SMNVEV, per germline (reference sequence). The CDR3 bases are TGTGCCAGCTTTGCAGGCACTGAAGCTTTCTTT. This encodes CASFAGTEAFF.

A single count supports this clone. The genes are TRBV28 and TRBJ1-2; D not resolved. The germline V gene encodes CDR1 MDHEN and CDR2 SYDVKM. The CDR3 loop spans 12 amino acids. V dropped 7 bases and J dropped 2 bases, with 8 bases sitting between them. The CDR3 is CASTRYNYGYTF. The CDR3 DNA is TGTGCCAGCACCCGTTACAACTATGGCTACACCTTC.

As concerns this clone: A read error is likely, as this CDR3 ends without the conserved phenylalanine or tryptophan. The DNA is omitted, as the CDR3 cannot be located on it reliably, and the CDR3 follows TCRdb's listing. This chain connects TRBV7-9 to TRBJ1-2; the table's D gene call, TRBD1, was not cross checked with the DNA. The CDR3 extends over 10 residues, inclusive of both ends. Germline assignment: CDR1 SEHNR and CDR2 FQNEAQ (reference sequence). This chain's CDR3 is CASSLGLPRV.

The V call is TRBV7-9, the J call TRBJ2-5, with TRBD1 matching over 8 bases. CDR1 and CDR2 from the germline V gene are SEHNR and FQNEAQ (reference sequence). CDR3 size: 13 residues. V was pared by 5 bases and J by 4 bases, with 3 bases of the junction left unmatched. CDR3 bases: TGTGCCAGCAGCGCCACAGGGGGAGAGACCCAGTACTTC. Its protein is CASSATGGETQYF. Supplemented by reference TRBV7-9 and TRBJ2-5, the full variable domain reads DTGVSQNPRHKITKRGQNVTFRCDPISEHNRLYWYRQTLGQGPEFLTYFQNEAQLEKSRLLSDRFSAERPKGSFSTLEIQRTEQGDSAMYLCASSATGGETQYFGPGTRLLVL.

Here the CDR3 reads CASSQPGLKNIQYF. The CDR3 DNA sequence: TGTGCCAGCAGCCAACCAGGCCTAAAAAACATTCAGTACTTC. The chain has TRBV3-1 (or the pseudogene TRBV3-2) and TRBJ2-4; unclear D gene. Germline lookup yields CDR1 LGHDT and CDR2 YNNKEL (reference sequence). This CDR3 is 14 amino acids long. The ends were cut back, 2 bases at V and 4 bases at J, with 9 bases in the middle.

The V and J genes are TRBV7-9 and TRBJ2-1; no clear D. This CDR3 has 15 amino acids. Germline V CDR1 and CDR2: SEHNR, FQNEAQ (reference sequence). The ends were cut back, 9 bases at V and 0 bases at J, with 15 bases in the middle. The chain's CDR3 is CASTVGLSSYNEQFF. Written as DNA, the CDR3 is TGTGCCAGTACCGTCGGCCTTAGCTCCTACAATGAGCAGTTCTTC.

The chain has TRBV28 and TRBJ1-5; D perhaps matches TRBD1 (5 bases). Trimming removed 1 base from V and 0 bases from J, with 7 bases in between. Germline V gene lookup returns CDR1 MDHEN and CDR2 SYDVKM. This CDR3 contains 15 residues. The CDR3 region is CASSLFGGSNQPQHF. DNA for the CDR3: TGTGCCAGCAGTTTATTCGGGGGTAGCAATCAGCCCCAGCATTTT.

The V and J genes are TRBV20-1 and TRBJ2-1; D gene uncertain. V dropped 1 base and J dropped 9 bases, with 7 bases sitting between them. The CDR3 length is 11 residues. Per the germline V gene, CDR1 is DFQATT and CDR2 is SNEGSKA (reference sequence). CDR3 nucleotides: TGCAGTGCTAGAGGCGCGGTTGAGCAGTTCTTC. It specifies CSARGAVEQFF.

CDR3 protein: CASSRAEEQYF. CDR3 in DNA: TGTGCCAGCTCACGGGCGGAGGAGCAGTACTTC. This chain links TRBV18 with TRBJ2-7; D unresolved. The CDR3 loop spans 11 amino acids. Germline-derived CDR1 and CDR2 are KGHSH and LQKENI. V was cut by 4 bases and J by 7 bases, with 8 bases left in between. Looking up the rest from reference TRBV18 and TRBJ2-7 gives the full variable domain: NAGVMQNPRHLVRRRGQEARLRCSPMKGHSHVYWYRQLPEEGLKFMVYLQKENIIDESGMPKERFSAEFPKEGPSILRIQQVVRGDSAAYFCASSRAEEQYFGPGTRLTVT.

This clone showed up just a few times. The rearrangement joins TRBV6-5 to TRBJ2-5; 7 bases are shared with TRBD1. The germline gives CDR1 MNHEY, CDR2 SVGAGI. The CDR3 length is 13 residues. Germline trimming cut 6 bases from V and 4 bases from J; bases unmatched to any gene: 5. CDR3 nucleotides: TGTGCCAGCAGGAAGGGGGCACGAGAGACCCAGTACTTC. Residues: CASRKGARETQYF.